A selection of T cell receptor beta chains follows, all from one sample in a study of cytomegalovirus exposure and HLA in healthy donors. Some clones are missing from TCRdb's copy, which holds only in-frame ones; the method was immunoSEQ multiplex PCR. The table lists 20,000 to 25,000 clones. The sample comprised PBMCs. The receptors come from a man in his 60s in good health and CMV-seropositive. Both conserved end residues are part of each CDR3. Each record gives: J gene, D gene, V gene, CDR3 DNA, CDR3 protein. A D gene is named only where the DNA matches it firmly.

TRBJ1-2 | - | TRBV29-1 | TGCAGCGCCTTAGGCCGGGACAACCTCTGGGCCAACTATGGCTACACCTTC | CSALGRDNLWANYGYTF
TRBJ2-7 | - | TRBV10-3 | TGTGCCATCAGTGAGCTGGGGGGGGCTGCCTACGAGCAGTACTTC | CAISELGGAAYEQYF
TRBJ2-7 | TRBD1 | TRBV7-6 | TGTGCCAGCAGCTCTAGACAGGGCGAGCAGTACTTC | CASSSRQGEQYF
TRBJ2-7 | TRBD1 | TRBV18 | TGTGCCAGCTCACCTGGTACAGGGGGCTCCTACGAGCAGTACTTC | CASSPGTGGSYEQYF
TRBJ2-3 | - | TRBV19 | TGTGCCAGTAGGGCCCCAGGCATGGCGCAGTATTTT | CASRAPGMAQYF
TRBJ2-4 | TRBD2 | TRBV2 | TGTGCCAGCAGTGAAACGCCTAGCGGGCCTAAGATTCAGTACTTC | CASSETPSGPKIQYF
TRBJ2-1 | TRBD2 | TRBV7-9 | TGTGCCAGCAGCTTAGTCGGGGCTAGCGGGAGGGGGGAGTTCTTC | CASSLVGASGRGEFF
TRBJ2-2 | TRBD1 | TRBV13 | TGTGCCAGCAGCTCCGGGACAGGGGGCAAAGTCGGGGAGCTGTTTTTT | CASSSGTGGKVGELFF
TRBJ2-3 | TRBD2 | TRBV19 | TGTGCCAGTAGTAACGCGGGAGGCCCAGATACGCAGTATTTT | CASSNAGGPDTQYF
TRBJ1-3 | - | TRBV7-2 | TGTGCCAGCAGCCGGGGGTACTCTGGAAACACCATATATTTT | CASSRGYSGNTIYF
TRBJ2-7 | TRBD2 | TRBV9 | TGTGCCAGCAGCGTAGCGCCTAGCGGGAGACACGAGCAGTACTTC | CASSVAPSGRHEQYF
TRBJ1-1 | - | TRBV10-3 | TGTGCCATCAGTGATCGGGAGAACACTGAAGCTTTCTTT | CAISDRENTEAFF
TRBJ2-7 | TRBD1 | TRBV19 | TGTGCCAGTAGTTCCGGACAGGGTCGCGGGGACGAGCAGTACTTC | CASSSGQGRGDEQYF
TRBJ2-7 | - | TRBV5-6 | TGTGCCAGCAGCTTGGGACGGAGCTCCTACGAGCAGTACTTC | CASSLGRSSYEQYF
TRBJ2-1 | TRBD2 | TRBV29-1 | TGCAGCGTACCAGCGGGACTAAGGTCTGGAAATGAGCAGTTCTTC | CSVPAGLRSGNEQFF
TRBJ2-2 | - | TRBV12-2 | TGTGCAAGTCGCTTAGCGGGTCAGGTCCGTAACACCGGGGAGCTGTTTTTT | CASRLAGQVRNTGELFF
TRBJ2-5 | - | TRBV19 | TGTGCCAGTACCAAGGACCACCGCGGGGAGACCCAGTACTTC | CASTKDHRGETQYF
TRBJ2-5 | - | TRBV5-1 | TGCGCCAGCAGCCCTGCTAGTCCCAGGGCTGGAGAGACCCAGTACTTC | CASSPASPRAGETQYF
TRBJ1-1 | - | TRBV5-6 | TGTGCCAGCAGTCTGCAGGGAACTGAAGCTTTCTTT | CASSLQGTEAFF
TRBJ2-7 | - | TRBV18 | TGTGCCAGCTCACCATCCCCGCTGACACCGACCTACGAGCAGTACTTC | CASSPSPLTPTYEQYF
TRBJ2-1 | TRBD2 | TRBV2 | TGTGCCAGCAGTGAAGCGCCGAGGTCTAGCGGGAGAGATGAGCAGTTCTTC | CASSEAPRSSGRDEQFF
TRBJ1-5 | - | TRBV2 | TGTGCCAGCAGTAGAGGTATAGCAGGGAGCAATCAGCCCCAGCATTTT | CASSRGIAGSNQPQHF
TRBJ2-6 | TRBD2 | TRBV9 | TGTGCCAGCAGGGCCGGGACTAGCGGCCTAGTCTCTGGGGCCAACGTCCTGACTTTC | CASRAGTSGLVSGANVLTF
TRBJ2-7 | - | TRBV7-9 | TGTGCCAGCAGCTTAGCGATCGGAGTAGTCCACGAGCAGTACTTC | CASSLAIGVVHEQYF
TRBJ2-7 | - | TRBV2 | TGTGCCAGCAGTGCTTGGGCAGGGCACGAGCAGTACTTC | CASSAWAGHEQYF
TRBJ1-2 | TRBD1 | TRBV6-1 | TGTGCCAGCAGAGTAACAGGGGGCGACTATGGCTACACCTTC | CASRVTGGDYGYTF
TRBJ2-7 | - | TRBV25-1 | TGTGCCAGCAGTGCTTGGTCCGGGACACAAGCCTACGAGCAGTACTTC | CASSAWSGTQAYEQYF
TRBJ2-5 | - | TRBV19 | TGTGCCAGTAGTATGTCCGAAGCAGAGACCCAGTACTTC | CASSMSEAETQYF
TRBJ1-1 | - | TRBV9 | TGTGCCAGCAGCACACCGTCCGGGGGGACTGAAGCTTTCTTT | CASSTPSGGTEAFF